The 27 T cell receptor beta chains below all came from one sample that was sequenced in a study of cytomegalovirus exposure and HLA in healthy donors. The study ran its PCR with 60 Vbeta and 13 Jbeta primers. The protocol was immunoSEQ multiplex PCR, while the TCRdb copy is restricted to in-frame clones and leaves out a portion. Its table records some 47,000 clones. The sample taken for sequencing was PBMCs. Every receptor here comes from a woman aged 40 to 55 in good health and CMV-seronegative.

This chain joins TRBV4-3 and TRBJ1-2; 8 nucleotides align to TRBD1. V lost 0 bases, J lost 4 bases, and 10 bases stayed unmatched. Germline V lookup: CDR1 LGHNA, CDR2 YSLEER. The CDR3 is 17 residues long. The CDR3 loop is CASSQEPGQVGVYGYTF. The CDR3 region has the DNA TGCGCCAGCAGCCAAGAGCCGGGACAGGTCGGGGTCTATGGCTACACCTTC.

The rearrangement joins TRBV4-2 to TRBJ2-3, with D possibly being TRBD2 (5 bases). This CDR3 is built from 16 residues. V lost 3 bases, J lost 5 bases, and 18 bases lay in between. Looked up from germline, CDR1 is LGHNA and CDR2 is YNFKEQ. The CDR3 reads CASSHEMAGLGDTQYF. For the CDR3, the DNA is TGTGCCAGCAGCCATGAGATGGCGGGTCTGGGAGATACGCAGTATTTT.

The chain is built from TRBV5-6 and TRBJ2-1, with no clear D. The CDR3 is 11 residues long. The germline gives CDR1 SGHDT, CDR2 YYEEEE. V was pared by 2 bases and J by 6 bases, with 3 bases between. In DNA form, the CDR3 reads TGTGCCAGCAGCTTCATCAATGAGCAGTTCTTC. Amino acids: CASSFINEQFF.

The chain carries TRBV9 and TRBJ2-7; maybe TRBD2 (6 bases). The ends were cut back, 0 bases at V and 5 bases at J, with 21 bases in the middle. The CDR3 has 17 residues. Germline V gives CDR1 SGDLS, CDR2 YYNGEE. CDR3 protein: CASSVGGTHAGFNEQYF. The CDR3 nucleotides are TGTGCCAGCAGCGTAGGGGGAACCCACGCGGGGTTCAACGAGCAGTACTTC. Supplemented by reference TRBV9 and TRBJ2-7, the full variable domain reads DSGVTQTPKHLITATGQRVTLRCSPRSGDLSVYWYQQSLDQGLQFLIQYYNGEERAKGNILERFSAQQFPDLHSELNLSSLELGDSALYFCASSVGGTHAGFNEQYFGPGTRLTVT.

The V and J genes are TRBV29-1 and TRBJ1-2; D uncertain. Germline CDR1 SQVTM, CDR2 ANQGSEA. The CDR3 length is 12 residues. Trimming shortened V by 3 bases and J by 8 bases, and 13 bases separated the two germline ends. DNA for the CDR3: TGCAGCGTTGATATGGGAGGAGGAGGCTACACCTTC. Protein product: CSVDMGGGGYTF.

This chain connects TRBV5-1 to TRBJ1-1, with 10 positions matching TRBD1. With 1 base clipped from V and 4 bases from J, the junction kept 22 bases outside the gene matches. The CDR3 contains 21 residues. Germline CDR1 and CDR2: SGHRS and YFSETQ. CDR3 sequence (DNA): TGCGCCAGCAGCTTGAGGGGGGGGACCACGGGACAGGGGTTGGAGGGCACTGAAGCTTTCTTT. It yields the protein CASSLRGGTTGQGLEGTEAFF.

The V gene is TRBV19, the J gene TRBJ2-2; TRBD1 agrees at 12 bases. Germline CDR1 reads LNHDA; CDR2 reads SQIVND (reference sequence). The CDR3 loop spans 17 amino acids. The ends lost 7 bases at V and 5 bases at J; junction bases unmatched: 11. The CDR3 region has the DNA TGTGCCAGTACCCCACGGGGACAGGGGGCGCTTACCGGGGAGCTGTTTTTT. Protein: CASTPRGQGALTGELFF.

The chain joins TRBV6-5 to TRBJ1-1; D may be TRBD1 (5 bases). This CDR3 spans 11 amino acids. Germline V gene sequence: CDR1 MNHEY, CDR2 SVGAGI. V gave up 9 bases and J gave up 11 bases, with 16 bases separating them. The CDR3 loop is CARSSSRGAFF. The CDR3 region has the DNA TGTGCCAGAAGCTCCAGTCGGGGGGCTTTCTTT.

The V and J genes are TRBV27 and TRBJ2-7; D uncertain. Per the germline V gene, CDR1 is MNHEY and CDR2 is SMNVEV (reference sequence). Deletions cut 0 bases from V and 2 bases from J, with 8 bases between. CDR3 size: 14 residues. This chain's CDR3 is CASSLSASAYEQYF. CDR3 in DNA: TGTGCCAGCAGTTTATCAGCATCGGCCTACGAGCAGTACTTC.

The rearrangement uses TRBV6-5 and TRBJ2-5, with 11 positions matching TRBD1. The V gene end was trimmed by 6 bases and the J gene end by 6 bases; junction bases not matched to a gene: 6. Germline V lookup: CDR1 MNHEY, CDR2 SVGAGI. CDR3 length: 14 residues. CDR3 sequence reads: CASSPGQGVKTQYF. CDR3 sequence (DNA): TGTGCCAGCAGCCCGGGACAGGGGGTGAAGACCCAGTACTTC.

As DNA, the CDR3 is TGTGCCAGCAGTTTGGGGCTAGCGGGACTAGAGACCCAGTACTTC. As protein: CASSLGLAGLETQYF. The J gene is TRBJ2-5, the V gene TRBV6-5, with 9 positions matching TRBD2. Germline CDR1 MNHEY, CDR2 SVGAGI. J was trimmed by 4 bases and V by 4 bases; bases with no gene match: 7. CDR3 length: 15 residues.

The chain joins TRBV2 to TRBJ1-5, with 7 bases aligning to TRBD1. Germline V gene lookup returns CDR1 SNHLY and CDR2 FYNNEI. This CDR3 is built from 14 residues. Unmatched junction bases numbered 5, after V lost 5 bases and J lost 4 bases. The CDR3 here is CASSRTGANQPQHF. The CDR3 region has the DNA TGTGCCAGCAGTCGGACAGGAGCGAATCAGCCCCAGCATTTT.

DNA for the CDR3: TGTGCCATCAGTGACCCCCCCCGGGGGGGCTATGGCTACACCTTC. It translates to CAISDPPRGGYGYTF. V gene TRBV10-3 combines with J gene TRBJ1-2; D may be TRBD1 (5 bases). The V end lost 3 bases, the J end lost 4 bases, and 15 bases lay between the germline ends. The CDR3 has 15 residues. CDR1 and CDR2 (germline): ENHRY, SYGVKD.

The chain links TRBV29-1 to TRBJ2-7, with D unresolved. This CDR3 contains 11 residues. V lost 2 bases and J lost 5, with 7 bases in between. CDR1 is SQVTM, CDR2 ANQGSEA, per germline. This CDR3 reads CSVETSDEQYF. In DNA form, the CDR3 reads TGCAGCGTTGAAACCAGCGACGAGCAGTACTTC.

The chain uses TRBV5-1 and TRBJ2-3; 7 bases are shared with TRBD2. V was pared by 5 bases and J by 4 bases, with 10 bases of the junction left unmatched. Germline CDR1 is SGHRS and CDR2 is YFSETQ. This CDR3 has 15 residues. As DNA, the CDR3 is TGCGCCAGCAGTCCCCGGTGGCGGGGGTCAGATACGCAGTATTTT. This sequence encodes CASSPRWRGSDTQYF. The full variable domain, in which reference TRBV5-1 and TRBJ2-3 provide the parts outside the CDR3, is KAGVTQTPRYLIKTRGQQVTLSCSPISGHRSVSWYQQTPGQGLQFLFEYFSETQRNKGNFPGRFSGRQFSNSRSEMNVSTLELGDSALYLCASSPRWRGSDTQYFGPGTRLTVL.

V usage is TRBV5-1 and J usage is TRBJ1-2; no clear D. Germline loops: CDR1 SGHRS, CDR2 YFSETQ. Trimming shortened V by 2 bases and J by 8 bases, and 10 bases separated the two germline ends. This CDR3 comprises 12 residues. As DNA, the CDR3 is TGCGCCAGCAGCTTCGAGGGTGGCGGCTACACCTTC. Protein product: CASSFEGGGYTF.

CDR3 sequence reads: CSTIGGGGYTF. DNA for the CDR3: TGCAGCACTATAGGGGGGGGTGGCTACACCTTC. The rearrangement uses TRBV29-1 and TRBJ1-2; weak D call: TRBD1 (6 bases). CDR3 length: 11 amino acids. Looked up from germline, CDR1 is SQVTM and CDR2 is ANQGSEA. Trimming pared 8 bases from V and 7 bases from J, leaving 14 bases between.

The CDR3 here is CASSAGSQETQYF. For the CDR3, the DNA is TGCGCCAGCAGCGCTGGGAGCCAAGAGACCCAGTACTTC. This rearrangement joins TRBV5-1 to TRBJ2-5; D is perhaps TRBD2 (5 bases). V was shortened by 4 bases and J by 1 base, with 8 bases between the two germline ends. From germline, CDR1 is SGHRS and CDR2 YFSETQ. This CDR3 contains 13 residues.

This sequence joins TRBV5-1 and TRBJ1-1, with D unclear. The V end was cut by 2 bases, the J end by 1 base, with 9 bases between. The germline V gene has CDR1 SGHRS and CDR2 YFSETQ. The CDR3 length is 14 residues. This CDR3 is CASSLTPGNTEAFF. CDR3 DNA: TGCGCCAGCAGCTTAACCCCCGGGAACACTGAAGCTTTCTTT.

The chain joins TRBV4-1 to TRBJ2-3; 7 nucleotides agree with TRBD2. The CDR3 runs to 13 residues. Germline V gene sequence: CDR1 MGHRA, CDR2 YSYEKL. Losses at the gene ends were 4 bases for V and 6 bases for J; bases not matched to a gene: 4. CDR3 DNA sequence: TGCGCCAGCAGCCCCCTGCGGGGGGATACGCAGTATTTT. It specifies CASSPLRGDTQYF.

The chain couples TRBV11-3 to TRBJ2-2; 10 bases are shared with TRBD1. V trimming: 4 bases; J trimming: 7 bases; junction bases outside the gene matches: 6. Germline-derived CDR1 and CDR2 are SGHNT and YENEEA. The CDR3 is 15 amino acids. The CDR3 DNA reads TGTGCCAGCAGCTCCGACAGGGGGCGCAGCGGGGAGCTGTTTTTT. Amino acid sequence: CASSSDRGRSGELFF.

The genes are TRBV11-3 and TRBJ2-7, with TRBD1 matching over 7 bases. CDR3 length equals 15 residues. Germline values: CDR1 SGHNT, CDR2 YENEEA. J lost 1 base, V lost 7 bases, and 10 bases had no gene match. The CDR3 DNA sequence: TGTGCCAGCACCCAGAGGGGGACAGAGTCCTACGAGCAGTACTTC. It is translated as CASTQRGTESYEQYF.

The chain employs TRBV30 and TRBJ1-5; tentatively, D is TRBD1 (5 bases). CDR1 is GTSNPN, CDR2 SVGIG, per germline (reference sequence). The ends were cut back, 0 bases at V and 4 bases at J, with 10 bases in the middle. The length of the CDR3 is 14 residues. The CDR3 protein is CAWSVWGVNQPQHF. The CDR3 DNA follows: TGTGCCTGGAGTGTTTGGGGGGTGAATCAGCCCCAGCATTTT.

The chain couples TRBV5-1 to TRBJ2-1, with D possibly matching TRBD2 (6 bases). The CDR3 is made up of 16 amino acids. Germline CDR1 reads SGHRS; CDR2 reads YFSETQ. V was clipped by 2 bases and J by 2 bases, with 14 bases between them. CDR3: CASSFDGGAAYNEQFF. The CDR3 DNA reads TGCGCCAGCAGCTTTGACGGGGGTGCCGCCTACAATGAGCAGTTCTTC.

The chain joins TRBV7-6 to TRBJ2-5; 9 nucleotides align to TRBD1. From germline, CDR1 is SGHVS and CDR2 FNYEAQ. CDR3 length: 16 residues. V dropped 0 bases and J dropped 5; count of bases not matched to a gene: 7. In DNA, the CDR3 is TGTGCCAGCAGCTTAGCGTCACAGGGGGCCGGGGAGACCCAGTACTTC. Its protein product is CASSLASQGAGETQYF.

The V call is TRBV11-3, the J call TRBJ1-1, with no clear D. The CDR3 contains 13 residues. Per germline, CDR1 SGHNT and CDR2 YENEEA. V lost 3 bases and J 6 bases, leaving 11 bases between the germline ends. The CDR3: CASSFPRLAEAFF. The DNA for the CDR3 is TGTGCCAGCAGCTTCCCCCGACTTGCTGAAGCTTTCTTT. The full variable domain, with the rest looked up from reference TRBV11-3 and TRBJ1-1, is EAGVVQSPRYKIIEKKQPVAFWCNPISGHNTLYWYLQNLGQGPELLIRYENEEAVDDSQLPKDRFSAERLKGVDSTLKIQPAELGDSAVYLCASSFPRLAEAFFGQGTRLTVV.

The chain couples TRBV4-2 to TRBJ2-6; D not resolved. Germline-derived CDR1 and CDR2 are LGHNA and YNFKEQ. CDR3 length: 17 amino acids. V was shortened by 6 bases and J by 0 bases, with 15 bases between the two germline ends. CDR3 nucleotide sequence: TGTGCCAGCAGTCCGAAGGCCTGGAGCTCTGGGGCCAACGTCCTGACTTTC. This translates into CASSPKAWSSGANVLTF.